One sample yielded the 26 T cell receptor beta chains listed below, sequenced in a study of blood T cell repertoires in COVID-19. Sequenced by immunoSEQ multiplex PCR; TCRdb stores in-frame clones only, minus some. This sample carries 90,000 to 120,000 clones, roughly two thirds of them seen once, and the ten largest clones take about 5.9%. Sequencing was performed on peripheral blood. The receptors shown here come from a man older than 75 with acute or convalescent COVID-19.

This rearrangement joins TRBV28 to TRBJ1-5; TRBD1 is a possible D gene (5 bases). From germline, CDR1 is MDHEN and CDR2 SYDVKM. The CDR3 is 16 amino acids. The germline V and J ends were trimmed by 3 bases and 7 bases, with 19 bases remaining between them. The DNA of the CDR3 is TGTGCCAGCAGTTTGCTTACTCAGGGTCGCCGACAGCCCCAGCATTTT. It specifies CASSLLTQGRRQPQHF. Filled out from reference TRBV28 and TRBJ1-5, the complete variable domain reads DVKVTQSSRYLVKRTGEKVFLECVQDMDHENMFWYRQDPGLGLRLIYFSYDVKMKEKGDIPEGYSVSREKKERFSLILESASTNQTSMYLCASSLLTQGRRQPQHFGDGTRLSIL.

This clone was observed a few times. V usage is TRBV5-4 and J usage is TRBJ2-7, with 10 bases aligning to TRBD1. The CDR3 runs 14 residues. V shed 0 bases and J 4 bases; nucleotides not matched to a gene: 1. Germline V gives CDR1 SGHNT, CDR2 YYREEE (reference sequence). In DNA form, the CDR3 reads TGTGCCAGCAGCTTGGGACAGGGGGCTTACGAGCAGTACTTC. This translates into CASSLGQGAYEQYF.

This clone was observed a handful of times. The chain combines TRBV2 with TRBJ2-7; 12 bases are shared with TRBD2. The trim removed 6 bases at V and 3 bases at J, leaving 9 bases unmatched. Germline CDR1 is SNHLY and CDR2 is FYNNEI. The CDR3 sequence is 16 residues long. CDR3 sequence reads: CASRILAGGPIYEQYF. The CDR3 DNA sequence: TGTGCCAGCAGGATACTAGCGGGAGGTCCCATCTACGAGCAGTACTTC.

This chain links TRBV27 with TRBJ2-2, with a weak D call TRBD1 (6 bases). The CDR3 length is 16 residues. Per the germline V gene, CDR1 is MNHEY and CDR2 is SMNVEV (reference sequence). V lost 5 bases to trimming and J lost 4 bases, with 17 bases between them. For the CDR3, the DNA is TGTGCCAGCAGTCCACAGGGCTACCGTGGCACCGGGGAGCTGTTTTTT. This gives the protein CASSPQGYRGTGELFF.

The CDR3, as DNA: TGCGCCAGCAGCCCCGGGGTGGACGGGGCGGGACGCACAGATACGCAGTATTTT. Translated: CASSPGVDGAGRTDTQYF. The rearrangement links TRBV4-3 to TRBJ2-3, with D tentatively TRBD2 (6 bases). The CDR3 consists of 18 residues. Trimming pared 4 bases from V and 1 base from J, leaving 21 bases between. The germline V gene encodes CDR1 LGHNA and CDR2 YSLEER.

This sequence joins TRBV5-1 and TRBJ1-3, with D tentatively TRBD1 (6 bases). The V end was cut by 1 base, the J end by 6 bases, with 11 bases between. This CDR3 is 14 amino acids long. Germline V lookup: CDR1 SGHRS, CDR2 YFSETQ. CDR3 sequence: CASSLQGWANTIYF. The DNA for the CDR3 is TGCGCCAGCAGCTTGCAGGGGTGGGCAAACACCATATATTTT.

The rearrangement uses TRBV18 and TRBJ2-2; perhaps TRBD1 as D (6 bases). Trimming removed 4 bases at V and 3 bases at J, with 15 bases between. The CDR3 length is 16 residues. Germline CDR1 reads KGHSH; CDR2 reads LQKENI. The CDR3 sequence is CASSRKQGFDTGELFF. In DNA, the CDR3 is TGTGCCAGCTCACGCAAACAGGGCTTTGACACCGGGGAGCTGTTTTTT.

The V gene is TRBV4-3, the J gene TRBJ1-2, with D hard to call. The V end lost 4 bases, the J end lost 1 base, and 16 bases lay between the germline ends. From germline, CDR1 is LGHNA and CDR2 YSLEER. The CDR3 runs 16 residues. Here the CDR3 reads CASSLGAEWGNYGYTF. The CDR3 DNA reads TGCGCCAGCAGCCTCGGAGCGGAGTGGGGTAACTATGGCTACACCTTC.

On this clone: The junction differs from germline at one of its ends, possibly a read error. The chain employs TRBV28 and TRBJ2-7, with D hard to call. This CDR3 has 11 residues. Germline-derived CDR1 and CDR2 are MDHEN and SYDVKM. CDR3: CASRFTYEQYF. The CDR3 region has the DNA TGTGCCAGCCGTTTTACCTACGAGCAGTACTTC.

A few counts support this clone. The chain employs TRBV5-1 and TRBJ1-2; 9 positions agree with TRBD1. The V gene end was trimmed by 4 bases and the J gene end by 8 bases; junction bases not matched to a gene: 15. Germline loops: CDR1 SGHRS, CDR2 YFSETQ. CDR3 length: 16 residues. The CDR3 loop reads CASSTDRDRAHLGYTF. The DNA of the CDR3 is TGCGCCAGCAGCACCGACCGGGACAGGGCCCATTTGGGCTACACCTTC.

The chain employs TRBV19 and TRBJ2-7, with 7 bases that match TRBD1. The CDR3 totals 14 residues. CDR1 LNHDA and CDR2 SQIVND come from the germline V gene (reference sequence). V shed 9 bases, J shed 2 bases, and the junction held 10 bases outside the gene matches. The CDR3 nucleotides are TGTGCCAGCCGGGCCCGACAGGGAGCCTACGAGCAGTACTTC. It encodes CASRARQGAYEQYF.

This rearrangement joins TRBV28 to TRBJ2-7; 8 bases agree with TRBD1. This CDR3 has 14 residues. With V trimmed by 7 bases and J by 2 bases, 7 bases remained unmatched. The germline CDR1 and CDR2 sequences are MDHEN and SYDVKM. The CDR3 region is CASTAPDRAYEQYF. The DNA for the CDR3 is TGTGCCAGCACGGCCCCGGACAGGGCCTACGAGCAGTACTTC. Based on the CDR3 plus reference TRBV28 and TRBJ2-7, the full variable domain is DVKVTQSSRYLVKRTGEKVFLECVQDMDHENMFWYRQDPGLGLRLIYFSYDVKMKEKGDIPEGYSVSREKKERFSLILESASTNQTSMYLCASTAPDRAYEQYFGPGTRLTVT.

In DNA, the CDR3 is TGTGCCAGCACACAGGTAGCGGGGACTGAAGCTTTCTTT. Encoded protein: CASTQVAGTEAFF. The chain employs TRBV9 and TRBJ1-1; D might be TRBD1 (5 bases). The length of the CDR3 is 13 residues. V lost 6 bases, J lost 5 bases, and 14 bases lay in between. Germline assignment: CDR1 SGDLS and CDR2 YYNGEE.

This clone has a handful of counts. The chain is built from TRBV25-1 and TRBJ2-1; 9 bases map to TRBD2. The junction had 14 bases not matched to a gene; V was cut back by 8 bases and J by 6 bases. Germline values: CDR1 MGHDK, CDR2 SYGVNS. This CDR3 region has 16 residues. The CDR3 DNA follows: TGTGCCAGCGGCCTAACTGGGGGACTAGCCGTCAATGAGCAGTTCTTC. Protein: CASGLTGGLAVNEQFF.

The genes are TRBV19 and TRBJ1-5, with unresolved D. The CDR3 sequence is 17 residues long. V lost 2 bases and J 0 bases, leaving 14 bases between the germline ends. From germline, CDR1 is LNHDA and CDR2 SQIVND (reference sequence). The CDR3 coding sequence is TGTGCCAGTAGTATATCGGCCGGGGAGTATAGCAATCAGCCCCAGCATTTT. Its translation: CASSISAGEYSNQPQHF.

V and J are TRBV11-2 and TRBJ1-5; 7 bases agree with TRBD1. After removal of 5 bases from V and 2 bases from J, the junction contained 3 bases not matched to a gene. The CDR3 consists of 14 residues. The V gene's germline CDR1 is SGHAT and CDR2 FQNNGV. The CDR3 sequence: CASSIGTGNQPQHF. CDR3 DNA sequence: TGTGCCAGCAGCATCGGGACAGGCAATCAGCCCCAGCATTTT.

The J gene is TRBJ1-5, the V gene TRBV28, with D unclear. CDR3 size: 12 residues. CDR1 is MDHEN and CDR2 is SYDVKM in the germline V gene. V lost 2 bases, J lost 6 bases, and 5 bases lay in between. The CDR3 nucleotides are TGTGCCAGCAGTTTACGGGGTCAGCCCCAGCATTTT. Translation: CASSLRGQPQHF.

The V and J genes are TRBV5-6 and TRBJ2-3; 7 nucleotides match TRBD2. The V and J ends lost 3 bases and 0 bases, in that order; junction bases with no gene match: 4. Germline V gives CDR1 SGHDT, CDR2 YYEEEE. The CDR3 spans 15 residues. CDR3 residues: CASSSPSGSTDTQYF. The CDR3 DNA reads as TGTGCCAGCAGCTCCCCTAGCGGTAGCACAGATACGCAGTATTTT.

For the CDR3, the DNA is TGTGCCAGCAGTGAAAAGGCTAGCGGGAGAGACAATGAGCAGTTCTTC. Its protein is CASSEKASGRDNEQFF. The V gene is TRBV2, the J gene TRBJ2-1, with 10 bases lining up with TRBD2. V dropped 2 bases and J dropped 5; count of bases not matched to a gene: 6. The CDR3 is 16 amino acids. Germline CDR1 is SNHLY and CDR2 is FYNNEI.

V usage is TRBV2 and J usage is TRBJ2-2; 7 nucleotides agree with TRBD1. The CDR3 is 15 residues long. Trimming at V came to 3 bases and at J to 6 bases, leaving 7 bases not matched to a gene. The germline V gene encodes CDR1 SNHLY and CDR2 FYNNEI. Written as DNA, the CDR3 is TGTGCCAGCAGTGACCGGGACAGAATCGCCGGGGAGCTGTTTTTT. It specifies CASSDRDRIAGELFF.

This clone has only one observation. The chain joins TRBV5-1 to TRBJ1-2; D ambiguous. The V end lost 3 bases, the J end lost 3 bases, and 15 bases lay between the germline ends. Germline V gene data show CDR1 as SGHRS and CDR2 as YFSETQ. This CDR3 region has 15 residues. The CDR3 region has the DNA TGCGCCAGCAGCTCCGGCCGAGGAGCCCACTATGGCTACACCTTC. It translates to CASSSGRGAHYGYTF.

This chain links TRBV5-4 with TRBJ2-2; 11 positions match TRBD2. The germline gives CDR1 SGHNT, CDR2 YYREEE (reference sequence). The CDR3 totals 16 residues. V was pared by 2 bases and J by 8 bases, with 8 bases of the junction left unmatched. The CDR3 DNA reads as TGTGCCAGCAGCTTCGGGACTAGCGGACAAGGAGGGGAGCTGTTTTTT. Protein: CASSFGTSGQGGELFF. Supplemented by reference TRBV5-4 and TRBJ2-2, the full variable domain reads ETGVTQSPTHLIKTRGQQVTLRCSSQSGHNTVSWYQQALGQGPQFIFQYYREEENGRGNFPPRFSGLQFPNYSSELNVNALELDDSALYLCASSFGTSGQGGELFFGEGSRLTVL.

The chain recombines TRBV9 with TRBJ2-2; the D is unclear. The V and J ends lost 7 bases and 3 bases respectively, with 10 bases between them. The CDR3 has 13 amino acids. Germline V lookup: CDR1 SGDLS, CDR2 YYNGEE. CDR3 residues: CASSFSDTGELFF. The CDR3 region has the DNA TGTGCCAGCTCGTTTTCGGACACCGGGGAGCTGTTTTTT.

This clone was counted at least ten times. CDR3 nucleotides: TGTGCCAGCAGCCAGACAGGGCTCAATCAGCCCCAGCATTTT. Encoded protein: CASSQTGLNQPQHF. The rearrangement uses TRBV7-9 and TRBJ1-5; 7 nucleotides align to TRBD1. J was trimmed by 3 bases and V by 5 bases; bases with no gene match: 4. The CDR3 loop spans 14 amino acids. Germline V gene lookup returns CDR1 SEHNR and CDR2 FQNEAQ (reference sequence).

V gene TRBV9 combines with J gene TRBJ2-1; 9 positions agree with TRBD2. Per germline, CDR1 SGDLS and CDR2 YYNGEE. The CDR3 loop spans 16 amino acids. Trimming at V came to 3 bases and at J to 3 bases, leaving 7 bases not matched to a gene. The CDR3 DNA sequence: TGTGCCAGCAGCGAAGGGGCTAGCGGGGTCTACAATGAGCAGTTCTTC. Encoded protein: CASSEGASGVYNEQFF.

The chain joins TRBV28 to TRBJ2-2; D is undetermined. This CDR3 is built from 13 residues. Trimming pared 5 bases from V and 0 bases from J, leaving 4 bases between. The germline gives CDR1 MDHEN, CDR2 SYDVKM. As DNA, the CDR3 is TGTGCCAGCAGTCGTCCGAACACCGGGGAGCTGTTTTTT. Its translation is CASSRPNTGELFF.